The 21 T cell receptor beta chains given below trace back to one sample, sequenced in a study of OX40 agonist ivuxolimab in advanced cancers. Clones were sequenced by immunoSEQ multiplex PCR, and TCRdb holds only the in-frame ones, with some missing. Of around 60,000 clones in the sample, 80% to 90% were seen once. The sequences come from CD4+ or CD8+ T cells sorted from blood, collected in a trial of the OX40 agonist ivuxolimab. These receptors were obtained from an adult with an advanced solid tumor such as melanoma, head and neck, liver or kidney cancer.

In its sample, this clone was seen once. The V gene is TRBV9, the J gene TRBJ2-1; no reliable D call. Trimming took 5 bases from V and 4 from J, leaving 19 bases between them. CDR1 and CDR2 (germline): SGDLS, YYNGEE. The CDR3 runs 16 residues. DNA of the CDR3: TGTGCCAGCAGTACGTCCTGGGCGAGATCATACAATGAGCAGTTCTTC. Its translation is CASSTSWARSYNEQFF.

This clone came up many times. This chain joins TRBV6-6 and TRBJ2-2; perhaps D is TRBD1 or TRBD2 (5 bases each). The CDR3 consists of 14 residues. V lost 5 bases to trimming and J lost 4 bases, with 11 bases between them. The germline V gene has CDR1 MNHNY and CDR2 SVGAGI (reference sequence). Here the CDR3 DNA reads TGTGCCAGCAGTCCAGGGCGGGCCACCGGGGAGCTGTTTTTT. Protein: CASSPGRATGELFF.

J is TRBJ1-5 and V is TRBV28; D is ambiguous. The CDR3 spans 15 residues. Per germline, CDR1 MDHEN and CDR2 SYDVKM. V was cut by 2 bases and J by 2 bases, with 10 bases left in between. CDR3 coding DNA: TGTGCCAGCAGTTTACTGGTCGGGGGCAATCAGCCCCAGCATTTT. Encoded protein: CASSLLVGGNQPQHF.

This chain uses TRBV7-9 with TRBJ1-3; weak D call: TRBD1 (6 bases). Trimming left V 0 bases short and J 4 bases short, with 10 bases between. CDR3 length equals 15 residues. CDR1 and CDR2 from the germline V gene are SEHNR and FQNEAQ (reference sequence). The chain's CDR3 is CASSLAGTQGNTIYF. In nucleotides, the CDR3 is TGTGCCAGCAGCTTAGCGGGGACACAAGGAAACACCATATATTTT. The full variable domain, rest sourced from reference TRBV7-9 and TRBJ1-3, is DTGVSQNPRHKITKRGQNVTFRCDPISEHNRLYWYRQTLGQGPEFLTYFQNEAQLEKSRLLSDRFSAERPKGSFSTLEIQRTEQGDSAMYLCASSLAGTQGNTIYFGEGSWLTVV.

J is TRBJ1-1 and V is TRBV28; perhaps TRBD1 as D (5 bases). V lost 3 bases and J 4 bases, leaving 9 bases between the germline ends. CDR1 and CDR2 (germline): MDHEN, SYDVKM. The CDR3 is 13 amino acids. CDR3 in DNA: TGTGCCAGCAGTTTTGGGGGGAGCACTGAAGCTTTCTTT. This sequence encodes CASSFGGSTEAFF.

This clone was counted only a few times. The CDR3 loop reads CASRDNPYRNTQYF. CDR3 in DNA: TGTGCCAGCAGGGACAACCCGTATAGAAATACGCAGTATTTT. V and J are TRBV6-5 and TRBJ2-3, with D possibly TRBD1 on 5 matching bases. The CDR3 is 14 amino acids. The V and J ends lost 6 bases and 7 bases respectively, with 17 bases between them. The V gene's germline CDR1 is MNHEY and CDR2 SVGAGI.

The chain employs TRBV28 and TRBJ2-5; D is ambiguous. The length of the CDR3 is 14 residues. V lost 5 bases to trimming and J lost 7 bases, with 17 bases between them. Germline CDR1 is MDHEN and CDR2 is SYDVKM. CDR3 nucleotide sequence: TGTGCCAGCAGTCCGGCTGACCTTTCTGGGACCCAGTACTTC. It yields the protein CASSPADLSGTQYF. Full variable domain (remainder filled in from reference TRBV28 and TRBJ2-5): DVKVTQSSRYLVKRTGEKVFLECVQDMDHENMFWYRQDPGLGLRLIYFSYDVKMKEKGDIPEGYSVSREKKERFSLILESASTNQTSMYLCASSPADLSGTQYFGPGTRLLVL.

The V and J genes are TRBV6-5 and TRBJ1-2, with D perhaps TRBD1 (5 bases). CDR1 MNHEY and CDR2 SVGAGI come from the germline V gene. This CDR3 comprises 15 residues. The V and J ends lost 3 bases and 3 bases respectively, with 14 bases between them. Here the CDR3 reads CASSYGWGNDYGYTF. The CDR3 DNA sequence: TGTGCCAGCAGTTATGGCTGGGGGAACGACTATGGCTACACCTTC.

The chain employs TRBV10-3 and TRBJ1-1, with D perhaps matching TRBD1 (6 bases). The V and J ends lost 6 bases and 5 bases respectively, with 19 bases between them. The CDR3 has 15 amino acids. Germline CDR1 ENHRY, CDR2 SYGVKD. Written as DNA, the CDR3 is TGTGCCATCAGAGGAAATGCCAGGGGAAAAACTGAAGCTTTCTTT. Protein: CAIRGNARGKTEAFF.

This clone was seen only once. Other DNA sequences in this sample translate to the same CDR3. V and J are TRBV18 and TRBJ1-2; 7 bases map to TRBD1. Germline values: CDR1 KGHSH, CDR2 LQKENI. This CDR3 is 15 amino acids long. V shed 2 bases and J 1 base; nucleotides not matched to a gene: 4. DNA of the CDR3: TGTGCCAGCTCACCAGAGGGACAGAGTAACTATGGCTACACCTTC. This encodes CASSPEGQSNYGYTF.

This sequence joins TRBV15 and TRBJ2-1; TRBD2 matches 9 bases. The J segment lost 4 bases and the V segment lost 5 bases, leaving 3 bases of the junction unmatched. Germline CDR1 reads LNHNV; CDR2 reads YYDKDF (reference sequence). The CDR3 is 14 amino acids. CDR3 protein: CATSLAGDYNEQFF. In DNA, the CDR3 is TGTGCCACCAGCTTAGCGGGAGATTACAATGAGCAGTTCTTC.

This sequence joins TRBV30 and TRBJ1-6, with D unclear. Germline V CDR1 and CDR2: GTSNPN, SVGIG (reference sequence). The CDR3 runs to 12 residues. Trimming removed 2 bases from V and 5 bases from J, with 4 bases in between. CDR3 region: CAWSLNNSPLHF. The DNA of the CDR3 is TGTGCCTGGAGTCTGAATAATTCACCCCTCCACTTT. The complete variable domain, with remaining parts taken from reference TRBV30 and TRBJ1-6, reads SQTIHQWPATLVQPVGSPLSLECTVEGTSNPNLYWYRQAAGRGLQLLFYSVGIGQISSEVPQNLSASRPQDRQFILSSKKLLLSDSGFYLCAWSLNNSPLHFGNGTRLTVT.

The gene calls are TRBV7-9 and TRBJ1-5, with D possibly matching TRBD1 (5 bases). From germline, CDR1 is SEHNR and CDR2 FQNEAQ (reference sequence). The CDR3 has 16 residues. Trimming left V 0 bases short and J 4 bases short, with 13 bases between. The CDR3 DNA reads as TGTGCCAGCAGCTTAGCCAGGGTTGGGGATAATCAGCCCCAGCATTTT. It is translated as CASSLARVGDNQPQHF.

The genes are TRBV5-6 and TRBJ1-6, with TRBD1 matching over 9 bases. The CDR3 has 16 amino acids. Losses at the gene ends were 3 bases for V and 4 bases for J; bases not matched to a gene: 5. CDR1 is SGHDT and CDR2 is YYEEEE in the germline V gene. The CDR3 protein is CASSSDRGQYNSPLHF. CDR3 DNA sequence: TGTGCCAGCAGCTCGGACAGGGGTCAGTATAATTCACCCCTCCACTTT.

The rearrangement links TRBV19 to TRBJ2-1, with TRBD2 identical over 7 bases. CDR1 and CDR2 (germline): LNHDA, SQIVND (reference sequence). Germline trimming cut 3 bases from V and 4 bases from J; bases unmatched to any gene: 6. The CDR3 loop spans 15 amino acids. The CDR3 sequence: CASSITAGPYNEQFF. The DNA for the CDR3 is TGTGCCAGTAGTATTACAGCGGGACCGTACAATGAGCAGTTCTTC.

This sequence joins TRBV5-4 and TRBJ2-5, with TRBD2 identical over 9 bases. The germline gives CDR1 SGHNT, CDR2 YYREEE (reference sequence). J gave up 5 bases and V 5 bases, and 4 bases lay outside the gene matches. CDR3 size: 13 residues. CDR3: CASSLRGGETQYF. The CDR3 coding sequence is TGTGCCAGCAGTTTGCGGGGGGGGGAGACCCAGTACTTC. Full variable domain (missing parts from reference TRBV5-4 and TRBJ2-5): ETGVTQSPTHLIKTRGQQVTLRCSSQSGHNTVSWYQQALGQGPQFIFQYYREEENGRGNFPPRFSGLQFPNYSSELNVNALELDDSALYLCASSLRGGETQYFGPGTRLLVL.

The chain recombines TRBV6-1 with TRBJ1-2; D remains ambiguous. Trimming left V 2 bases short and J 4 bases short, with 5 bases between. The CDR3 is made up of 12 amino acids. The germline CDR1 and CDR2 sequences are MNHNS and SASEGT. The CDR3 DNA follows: TGTGCCAGCAGTGAACAGCTCTATGGCTACACCTTC. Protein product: CASSEQLYGYTF.

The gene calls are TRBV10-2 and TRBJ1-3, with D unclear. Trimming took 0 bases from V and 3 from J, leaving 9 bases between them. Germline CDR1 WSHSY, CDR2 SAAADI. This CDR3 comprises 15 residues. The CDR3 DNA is TGCGCCAGCAGTGAGTCGAAACAGATTGGAAACACCATATATTTT. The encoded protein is CASSESKQIGNTIYF.

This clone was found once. CDR3 in DNA: TGTGCCAGCAGCTTAGGCTCTAGCTTCGATACGCAGTATTTT. As protein: CASSLGSSFDTQYF. V usage is TRBV11-3 and J usage is TRBJ2-3; D may be TRBD2 (5 bases). The CDR3 spans 14 residues. From germline, CDR1 is SGHNT and CDR2 YENEEA. V was pared by 1 base and J by 6 bases, with 11 bases between.

CDR3 nucleotide sequence: TGCAGCGTTGAATTAGGAGGCGGTTACGAGCAGTACTTC. Amino acid sequence: CSVELGGGYEQYF. This chain connects TRBV29-1 to TRBJ2-7, with D perhaps TRBD2 (5 bases). Germline values: CDR1 SQVTM, CDR2 ANQGSEA. Trimming cost V 2 bases and J 4 bases, with 12 bases left between them. CDR3 length equals 13 residues.

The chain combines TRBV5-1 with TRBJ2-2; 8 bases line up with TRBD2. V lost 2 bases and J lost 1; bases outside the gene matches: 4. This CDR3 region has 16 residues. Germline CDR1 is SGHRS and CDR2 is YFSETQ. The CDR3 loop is CASSFGSGRNTGELFF. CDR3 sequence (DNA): TGCGCCAGCAGCTTTGGGAGCGGGAGGAACACCGGGGAGCTGTTTTTT.